The rows below give T cell receptor beta chains drawn from one sample of a study of shared clonotypes between healthy human individuals. Sequencing used immunoSEQ multiplex PCR; TCRdb keeps in-frame clones, though not all of them. The sample holds about 1.4 million clones, more than 95% seen once. The sequenced sample consisted of naive CD4+ T cells sorted from blood. These receptors were obtained from a man between 25 and 39 years old in good health. The CDR3 runs from the conserved cysteine through the conserved F or W.

V gene: TRBV19
CDR3 protein: CASSIGRGGETQYF

V gene: TRBV18
CDR3 protein: CASSPQQGEQYF

V gene: TRBV4-3
CDR3 protein: CASSRTGTGNYGYTF

V gene: TRBV19
CDR3 protein: CASTQQVSGNTIYF

V gene: TRBV9
CDR3 protein: CASSVGQGRNTGELFF

V gene: TRBV2
CDR3 protein: CASRVHQETQYF

V gene: TRBV21-1
CDR3 protein: CASTQGQGASETQYF

V gene: TRBV28
CDR3 protein: CASSYSRQEQYF

V gene: TRBV7-2
CDR3 protein: CASSLVGERTDTQYF

V gene: TRBV9
CDR3 protein: CASSESGTRLMSDTQYF

V gene: TRBV9
CDR3 protein: CASSVGPSSNQPQHF

V gene: TRBV4-3
CDR3 protein: CASSQDTDRGTEAFF

V gene: TRBV5-4
CDR3 protein: CASSLWGGRTDTQYF

V gene: TRBV6-5
CDR3 protein: CASKGIGYEQYF

V gene: TRBV18
CDR3 protein: CASSPKEGGRETQYF

V gene: TRBV7-2
CDR3 protein: CASTSYEMGTDTQYF

V gene: TRBV5-1
CDR3 protein: CASSDVRGDPDTQYF

V gene: TRBV5-1
CDR3 protein: CASRLGHSWTTYEQYF

V gene: TRBV30
CDR3 protein: CAWSTLAGGPGTQYF

V gene: TRBV30
CDR3 protein: CAWSVLQGRYNEQFF

V gene: TRBV4-1
CDR3 protein: CASSQDPPGQGLTGELFF

V gene: TRBV11-2
CDR3 protein: CASSLVGGGELFF

V gene: TRBV4-1
CDR3 protein: CASSRGLAGPDYEQYF

V gene: TRBV27
CDR3 protein: CASSLSLQTDYEQYF

V gene: TRBV23-1
CDR3 protein: CASSQGIGSNQPQHF

V gene: TRBV5-1
CDR3 protein: CASSFPGLAGDNEQFF

V gene: TRBV7-9
CDR3 protein: CASSLNRGKSTGELFF

V gene: TRBV11-2
CDR3 protein: CASSLVSVPYEQFF

V gene: TRBV5-1
CDR3 protein: CASRPHTDNEQFF

V gene: TRBV19
CDR3 protein: CASSIEGADSNQPQHF

V gene: TRBV5-1
CDR3 protein: CASSLQGSTGELFF

V gene: TRBV5-4
CDR3 protein: CASTTGGIAGLASYEQYF

V gene: TRBV19
CDR3 protein: CASSIDSGRLAGEQFF

V gene: TRBV19
CDR3 protein: CASSVQMTYNEQFF

V gene: TRBV28
CDR3 protein: CASSLSRALTNQPQHF

V gene: TRBV5-6
CDR3 protein: CASSLRLTNLAGNIQYF

V gene: TRBV11-2
CDR3 protein: CASSKTGSSYNEQFF

V gene: TRBV5-1
CDR3 protein: CASSLEGQAFF

V gene: TRBV29-1
CDR3 protein: CSVLDGSTDTQYF

V gene: TRBV15
CDR3 protein: CATSRGTSGRGSTDTQYF

V gene: TRBV10-3
CDR3 protein: CAISEASGSLEGELFF

V gene: TRBV9
CDR3 protein: CASSVVPSSYNEQFF

V gene: TRBV5-6
CDR3 protein: CASSLPGTGSREQYF

V gene: TRBV5-1
CDR3 protein: CASSLVPSDTQYF

V gene: TRBV6-5
CDR3 protein: CASRQPGAQETQYF

V gene: TRBV2
CDR3 protein: CASSEGAGGPLATDTQYF

V gene: TRBV2
CDR3 protein: CASSQTRENEQFF

V gene: TRBV5-1
CDR3 protein: CASNLAGVGETQYF

V gene: TRBV5-4
CDR3 protein: CASTLGARQYGYTF

V gene: TRBV11-2
CDR3 protein: CASSFIQGSGELFF

V gene: TRBV5-1
CDR3 protein: CASSLEVNTGELFF

V gene: TRBV2
CDR3 protein: CANHRDDYTGELFF

V gene: TRBV2
CDR3 protein: CASSGHLGAGETQYF

V gene: TRBV4-1
CDR3 protein: CASSQETGVSGNTIYF

V gene: TRBV7-2
CDR3 protein: CASSPGASRYNEQFF